This T cell receptor beta chain was observed in a study of a mutant IDH1 vaccine in newly diagnosed glioma. Turning to the study itself: Of treated patients, approximately 62% were men and about 38% women, averaging about 37 years. Patients previously underwent radiotherapy, temozolomide, or both, and most underwent both. V12 corresponded to week 35 and V13 to week 47.

About this clone: Its antigen is not known.

Noted time point: week 47, end of study. What each vaccine dose contained was 300 ug of mutant IDH1 20-mer peptide, accompanied by topical imiquimod. Donor diagnoses consisted of new WHO grade 3 or 4 IDH1-mutant, ATRX-lost astrocytomas. Germline CDR1 reads MNHNY; CDR2 reads SVGAGI (reference sequence). The CDR3 consists of 15 residues. After removal of 7 bases from V and 2 bases from J, the junction contained 6 bases not matched to a gene. Here immunoSEQ multiplex PCR was the method, and the copy in TCRdb shows in-frame clones only, minus some. The sample carries roughly 35,000 clones, 65% to 80% recorded once.

This chain joins TRBV6-6 and TRBJ2-2; 8 bases are shared with TRBD2. This clonotype was obtained from a man aged 35-49 years with glioma. The sample was PBMCs, taken from a glioma patient whose treatment included an IDH1 peptide vaccine. This CDR3 reads CASTPGLVNTGELFF. The CDR3 DNA follows: TGTGCCAGCACCCCGGGACTAGTAAACACCGGGGAGCTGTTTTTT.